The present entry profiles one T cell receptor beta chain with its context. Its target is not known. This was a deep-level run. The repertoire was sequenced with immunoSEQ multiplex PCR; TCRdb's copy has only in-frame clones and lacks some. The table includes 1,100,000 or so clones, 75% to 80% detected once. This sample was taken from a study of shared clonotypes between healthy human individuals. Across the study: Serving as donors were a couple of women and a few men, whose ages spanned 18 to 49. Study-level points and caveats: Only blood samples were collected, and tissue repertoires likely differ.

Sequencing was carried out using memory CD4+ T cells from PBMCs. The subset was: CD45RA-negative fraction. The TCR originated in a man between 18 and 29 years old in good health. Some clones in this sample may be carry-over from other donors' samples.

In DNA, the CDR3 is TGTGCCAGCAGCCAGGGACAGGGGGTCTTGGTGTACTTC. It encodes CASSQGQGVLVYF. This chain links TRBV7-6 with TRBJ2-7, with 11 positions matching TRBD1. With 5 bases clipped from V and 12 bases from J, the junction kept 9 bases outside the gene matches. The germline CDR1 and CDR2 sequences are SGHVS and FNYEAQ. The CDR3 is made up of 13 amino acids.